Listed below are T cell receptor beta chains from one sample, sequenced in a study of somatic mutations in cytotoxic T cells in rheumatoid arthritis. Assay used: immunoSEQ multiplex PCR; TCRdb lists only in-frame clones, some missing. This sample has roughly 18,000 clones; roughly four fifths occur once, and the top ten carry roughly 9.8%. Sequenced: CD8+ T cells sorted from blood. The receptors were gathered from a man aged 18 to 29 with rheumatoid arthritis. Both conserved end residues are part of each CDR3. Fields, in order: D gene, clone size, V gene, J gene, CDR3 DNA, CDR3 protein. A D gene is named only where the DNA matches it firmly. Not all rows give a size; the values are once, few, many and, for expanded clones, a class.

d_call: .; clone_size: .; v_call: TRBV28; j_call: TRBJ2-1; cdr3_nt: TGTGCCAGCAGTTTGGTCTGGGATGAGCAGTTCTTC; cdr3_aa: CASSLVWDEQFF
d_call: .; clone_size: .; v_call: TRBV5-4; j_call: TRBJ2-5; cdr3_nt: TGTGCCAGCAGCTTGGGTTCAGTTTCGGTGGAAGAGACCCAGTACTTC; cdr3_aa: CASSLGSVSVEETQYF
d_call: .; clone_size: .; v_call: TRBV11-2; j_call: TRBJ1-1; cdr3_nt: TGTGCCAGCAGCCCGGGGAACACTGAAGCTTTCTTT; cdr3_aa: CASSPGNTEAFF
d_call: .; clone_size: .; v_call: TRBV6-5; j_call: TRBJ2-5; cdr3_nt: TGTGCCAGCAGTGGAAGGGGTCGGGGAGAGACCCAGTACTTC; cdr3_aa: CASSGRGRGETQYF
d_call: .; clone_size: .; v_call: TRBV19; j_call: TRBJ1-1; cdr3_nt: TGTGCCAGTAGTATCAAGGTGAACACTGAAGCTTTCTTT; cdr3_aa: CASSIKVNTEAFF
d_call: .; clone_size: .; v_call: TRBV5-4; j_call: TRBJ1-3; cdr3_nt: TGTGCCAGCAGCCCACGTGAGGGGACCTCTGGAAACACCATATATTTT; cdr3_aa: CASSPREGTSGNTIYF
d_call: .; clone_size: once; v_call: TRBV18; j_call: TRBJ2-2; cdr3_nt: TGTGCCAGCTCAACTCCAGGGACTCCCACCGGGGAGCTGTTTTTT; cdr3_aa: CASSTPGTPTGELFF
d_call: TRBD2; clone_size: .; v_call: TRBV19; j_call: TRBJ2-7; cdr3_nt: TGTGCCAGTAGTCCCGGACTAGCGGGGGGGACCTACGAGCAGTACTTC; cdr3_aa: CASSPGLAGGTYEQYF
d_call: .; clone_size: .; v_call: TRBV5-5; j_call: TRBJ2-7; cdr3_nt: TGTGCCAGCAGCTTGAGTCGGCTGAGCTCCTACGAGCAGTACTTC; cdr3_aa: CASSLSRLSSYEQYF
d_call: TRBD1; clone_size: .; v_call: TRBV28; j_call: TRBJ2-2; cdr3_nt: TGTGCCATCACGGACAGGTTTGGCGGGGAGCTGTTTTTT; cdr3_aa: CAITDRFGGELFF
d_call: TRBD2; clone_size: .; v_call: TRBV4-3; j_call: TRBJ2-3; cdr3_nt: TGCGCCAGCAGCCAAGATTGGCGGGGGGGCACAGATACGCAGTATTTT; cdr3_aa: CASSQDWRGGTDTQYF
d_call: .; clone_size: .; v_call: TRBV5-4; j_call: TRBJ2-7; cdr3_nt: TGTGCCAGCAGCCTCCCCTCCTACGAGCAGTACTTC; cdr3_aa: CASSLPSYEQYF
d_call: .; clone_size: .; v_call: TRBV7-9; j_call: TRBJ1-4; cdr3_nt: TGTGCCAGCAGCTTAAACGCGCCTAATGAAAAACTGTTTTTT; cdr3_aa: CASSLNAPNEKLFF
d_call: .; clone_size: .; v_call: TRBV2; j_call: TRBJ2-7; cdr3_nt: TGTGCCAGCAGTGATCCTTTGGCGGGGAGCTCCTACGAGCAGTACTTC; cdr3_aa: CASSDPLAGSSYEQYF
d_call: .; clone_size: .; v_call: TRBV5-4; j_call: TRBJ2-7; cdr3_nt: TGTGCCAGCAAGGGGGAGTCCTACGAGCAGTACTTC; cdr3_aa: CASKGESYEQYF
d_call: .; clone_size: few; v_call: TRBV6-5; j_call: TRBJ1-6; cdr3_nt: TGTGCCAGCAGCTACACCGACACAACCCCCCATTCACCCCTCCACTTT; cdr3_aa: CASSYTDTTPHSPLHF
d_call: .; clone_size: .; v_call: TRBV19; j_call: TRBJ2-5; cdr3_nt: TGTGCCAGTAGTGGCTATATAGGAGAGACCCAGTACTTC; cdr3_aa: CASSGYIGETQYF
d_call: TRBD2; clone_size: .; v_call: TRBV19; j_call: TRBJ2-7; cdr3_nt: TGTGCCAGTAGTATCTCCGGGGGGAGGTACGAGCAGTACTTC; cdr3_aa: CASSISGGRYEQYF
d_call: TRBD2; clone_size: .; v_call: TRBV6-5; j_call: TRBJ2-5; cdr3_nt: TGTGCCAGCAGTTACGACTGGACTAGCCAAGAGACCCAGTACTTC; cdr3_aa: CASSYDWTSQETQYF
d_call: .; clone_size: .; v_call: TRBV13; j_call: TRBJ1-1; cdr3_nt: TGTGCCAGCAGCTTGGGTACTGAAGCTTTCTTT; cdr3_aa: CASSLGTEAFF
d_call: TRBD1; clone_size: .; v_call: TRBV6-6; j_call: TRBJ2-7; cdr3_nt: TGTGCCAGCAAGGAGACAGGGTCCTACGAGCAGTACTTC; cdr3_aa: CASKETGSYEQYF
d_call: .; clone_size: .; v_call: TRBV6-1; j_call: TRBJ1-3; cdr3_nt: TGTGCCAGCAGCCGGAACAGGTTCACTGGAAACACCATATATTTT; cdr3_aa: CASSRNRFTGNTIYF
d_call: .; clone_size: .; v_call: TRBV27; j_call: TRBJ2-7; cdr3_nt: TGTGCCAGCAGTCCGGGGGCGATTTTAGGCGAGCAGTACTTC; cdr3_aa: CASSPGAILGEQYF
d_call: .; clone_size: .; v_call: TRBV4-1; j_call: TRBJ1-5; cdr3_nt: TGCGCCAGCAGGTACCGGGCCGCTTCGAATCAGCCCCAGCATTTT; cdr3_aa: CASRYRAASNQPQHF
d_call: .; clone_size: .; v_call: TRBV15; j_call: TRBJ2-2; cdr3_nt: TGTGCCGTCGGCACGGGGATCGAAGGCACCGGGGAGCTGTTTTTT; cdr3_aa: CAVGTGIEGTGELFF
d_call: .; clone_size: .; v_call: TRBV5-4; j_call: TRBJ2-2; cdr3_nt: TGTGCCAGCAGCTTGGAGGGGAACACCGGGGAGCTGTTTTTT; cdr3_aa: CASSLEGNTGELFF
d_call: .; clone_size: .; v_call: TRBV7-2; j_call: TRBJ2-1; cdr3_nt: TGTGCCAGCAGCTTACAACGGGGGCGTCAGTTCTTC; cdr3_aa: CASSLQRGRQFF
d_call: TRBD2; clone_size: .; v_call: TRBV9; j_call: TRBJ2-1; cdr3_nt: TGTGCCAGCAGCCAAACTCTCCGGGGCGGGGGGTACAATGAGCAGTTCTTC; cdr3_aa: CASSQTLRGGGYNEQFF
d_call: .; clone_size: .; v_call: TRBV20-1; j_call: TRBJ1-1; cdr3_nt: TGCAGTGCCACATTTGACACTGAAGCTTTCTTT; cdr3_aa: CSATFDTEAFF
d_call: .; clone_size: .; v_call: TRBV4-3; j_call: TRBJ2-7; cdr3_nt: TGCGCCAGCAGCCAAATGCCCTTATCATCCTACGAGCAGTACTTC; cdr3_aa: CASSQMPLSSYEQYF
d_call: .; clone_size: .; v_call: TRBV7-6; j_call: TRBJ1-4; cdr3_nt: TGTGCCAGCAGCCCCCGACCGACTTCCAATGAAAAACTGTTTTTT; cdr3_aa: CASSPRPTSNEKLFF
d_call: TRBD1; clone_size: .; v_call: TRBV7-2; j_call: TRBJ1-1; cdr3_nt: TGTGCCAGCAGCTTGGACAGGGTAACAACTGAAGCTTTCTTT; cdr3_aa: CASSLDRVTTEAFF
d_call: .; clone_size: .; v_call: TRBV4-1; j_call: TRBJ2-7; cdr3_nt: TGCGCCAGCAGCCATGGACTACAGGGAGGTTCCTACGAGCAGTACTTC; cdr3_aa: CASSHGLQGGSYEQYF
d_call: TRBD1; clone_size: .; v_call: TRBV19; j_call: TRBJ2-7; cdr3_nt: TGTGCCAGTAAAACCGGGACAGGGGCTTCCGAGCAGTACTTC; cdr3_aa: CASKTGTGASEQYF
d_call: TRBD1; clone_size: .; v_call: TRBV4-2; j_call: TRBJ2-6; cdr3_nt: TGTGCCAGCAGCCAGGGACAGAGCTCTGGGGCCAACGTCCTGACTTTC; cdr3_aa: CASSQGQSSGANVLTF
d_call: .; clone_size: .; v_call: TRBV11-1; j_call: TRBJ2-7; cdr3_nt: TGTGCCAGCAGCCAAGGGCGGATCTTCTACGAGCAGTACTTC; cdr3_aa: CASSQGRIFYEQYF
d_call: .; clone_size: .; v_call: TRBV6-5; j_call: TRBJ1-3; cdr3_nt: TGTGCCAGCAGGATAATAGAATCGGGAAACACCATATATTTT; cdr3_aa: CASRIIESGNTIYF
d_call: TRBD2; clone_size: .; v_call: TRBV6-1; j_call: TRBJ2-4; cdr3_nt: TGTGCCAGCAGTGAACTAGCGGGGGGGCCCAAAAACATTCAGTACTTC; cdr3_aa: CASSELAGGPKNIQYF
d_call: .; clone_size: .; v_call: TRBV7-9; j_call: TRBJ1-3; cdr3_nt: TGTGCCAGCAGCTTATTAGGGGACCCCTCTGGAAACACCATATATTTT; cdr3_aa: CASSLLGDPSGNTIYF
d_call: TRBD1; clone_size: .; v_call: TRBV6-1; j_call: TRBJ1-3; cdr3_nt: TGTGCCAGCAGTGAAGAGGACAGGGTATTTGGAAACACCATATATTTT; cdr3_aa: CASSEEDRVFGNTIYF
d_call: .; clone_size: .; v_call: TRBV15; j_call: TRBJ1-1; cdr3_nt: TGTGCCACCAGCACTTCGGGCACTGAAGCTTTCTTT; cdr3_aa: CATSTSGTEAFF
d_call: .; clone_size: .; v_call: TRBV4-3; j_call: TRBJ2-6; cdr3_nt: TGCGCCAGCAGCCAAGATACTGGGGCCAACGTCCTGACTTTC; cdr3_aa: CASSQDTGANVLTF
d_call: .; clone_size: few; v_call: TRBV30; j_call: TRBJ1-2; cdr3_nt: TGTGCCTGGAGTTGGGGGGTAGGTAATGGCTACACCTTC; cdr3_aa: CAWSWGVGNGYTF
d_call: .; clone_size: .; v_call: TRBV10-3; j_call: TRBJ2-7; cdr3_nt: TGTGCCACCGGGCAATTGACAGGCCGATCCTACGAGCAGTACTTC; cdr3_aa: CATGQLTGRSYEQYF
d_call: .; clone_size: .; v_call: TRBV2; j_call: TRBJ1-1; cdr3_nt: TGTGCCAGCAGTGAACTCAGGCTAGCTTTCTTT; cdr3_aa: CASSELRLAFF
d_call: .; clone_size: .; v_call: TRBV19; j_call: TRBJ1-6; cdr3_nt: TGTGCCAGTAGTATGCAGGGGACCTATAATTCACCCCTCCACTTT; cdr3_aa: CASSMQGTYNSPLHF